The text below deals with one T cell receptor beta chain. Its antigen remains unidentified. This sample was taken from a study of CD8 T cells in Susac syndrome. The study, taken as a whole, reports: Detection of Susac-specific public clones gave fewer than 20 in total CD8+ repertoires and roughly 5 in CD8+ TEMRA repertoires.

The study sequenced TCR beta in blood CD8+ and CD4+ T cells. Each Susac syndrome patient had definite or probable disease by recently defined criteria. The TEMRA cells underwent FACS enrichment, while the CD8+ and CD4+ T cells underwent negative isolation. Trimming left V 0 bases short and J 3 bases short, with 9 bases between. Germline lookup yields CDR1 GTSNPN and CDR2 SVGIG (reference sequence). This CDR3 is 14 amino acids long. RNA totalling about 0.5 to 1 ug underwent reverse transcription with random hexamers. TCRdb reanalysed the immunoSEQ multiplex PCR reads using MiXCR and keeps one entry per CDR3 protein. The sample yields 120,000 or so distinct CDR3 sequences, around 95% seen once.

This TCR was recovered from a human donor with Susac syndrome. Sequenced sample: CD8+ T cells from PBMCs. The chain links TRBV30 to TRBJ1-5; weak D call: TRBD1 (5 bases). CDR3 residues: CAWSVGVTNQPQHF. The CDR3, as DNA: TGTGCCTGGAGTGTAGGGGTGACCAATCAGCCCCAGCATTTT.